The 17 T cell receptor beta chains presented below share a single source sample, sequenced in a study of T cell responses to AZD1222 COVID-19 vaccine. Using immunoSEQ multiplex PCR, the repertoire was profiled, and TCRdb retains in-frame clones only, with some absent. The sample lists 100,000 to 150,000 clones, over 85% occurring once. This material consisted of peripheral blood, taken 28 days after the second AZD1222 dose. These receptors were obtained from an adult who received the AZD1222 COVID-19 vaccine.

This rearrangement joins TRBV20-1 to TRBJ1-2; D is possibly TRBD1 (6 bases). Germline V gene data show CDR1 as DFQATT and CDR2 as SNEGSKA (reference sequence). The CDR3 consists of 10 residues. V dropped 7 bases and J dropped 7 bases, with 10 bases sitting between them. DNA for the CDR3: TGCAGTGTCCCAGGGGTTGGCTACACCTTC. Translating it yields CSVPGVGYTF.

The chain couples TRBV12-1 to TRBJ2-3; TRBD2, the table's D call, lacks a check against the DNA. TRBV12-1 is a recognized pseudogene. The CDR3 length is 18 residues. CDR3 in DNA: TGTGCCAGCAGCTTTGTTACTAGCGGGGGGACAAGCACAGATACGCAGTATTTT. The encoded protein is CASSFVTSGGTSTDTQYF.

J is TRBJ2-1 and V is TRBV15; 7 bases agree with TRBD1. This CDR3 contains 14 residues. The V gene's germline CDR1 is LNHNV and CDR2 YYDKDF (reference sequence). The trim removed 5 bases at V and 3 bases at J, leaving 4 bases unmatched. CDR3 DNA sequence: TGTGCCACCAGCGGCACAGGGGTCTACAATGAGCAGTTCTTC. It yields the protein CATSGTGVYNEQFF.

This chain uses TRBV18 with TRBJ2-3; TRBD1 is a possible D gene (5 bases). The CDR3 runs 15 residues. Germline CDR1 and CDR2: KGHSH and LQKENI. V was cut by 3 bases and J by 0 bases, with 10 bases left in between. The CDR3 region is CASSPPGPSTDTQYF. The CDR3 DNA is TGTGCCAGCTCACCGCCAGGGCCTAGCACAGATACGCAGTATTTT.

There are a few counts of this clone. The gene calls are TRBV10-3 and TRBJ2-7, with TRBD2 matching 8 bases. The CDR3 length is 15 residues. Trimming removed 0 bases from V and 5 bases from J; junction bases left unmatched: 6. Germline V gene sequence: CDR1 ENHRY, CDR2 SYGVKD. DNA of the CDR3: TGTGCCATCAGTGAGTCGTGGGTGCGGGGGGACGAGCAGTACTTC. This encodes CAISESWVRGDEQYF.

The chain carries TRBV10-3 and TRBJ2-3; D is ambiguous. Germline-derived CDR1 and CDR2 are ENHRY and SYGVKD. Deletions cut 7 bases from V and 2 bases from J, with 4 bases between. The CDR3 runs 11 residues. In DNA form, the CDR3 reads TGTGCCATCAAGGTCACAGATACGCAGTATTTT. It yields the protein CAIKVTDTQYF.

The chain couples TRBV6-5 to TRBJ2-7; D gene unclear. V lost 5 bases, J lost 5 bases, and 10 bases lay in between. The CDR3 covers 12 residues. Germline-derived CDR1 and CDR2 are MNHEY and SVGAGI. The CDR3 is CASSIRRNEQYF. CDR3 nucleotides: TGTGCCAGCAGTATACGACGGAACGAGCAGTACTTC.

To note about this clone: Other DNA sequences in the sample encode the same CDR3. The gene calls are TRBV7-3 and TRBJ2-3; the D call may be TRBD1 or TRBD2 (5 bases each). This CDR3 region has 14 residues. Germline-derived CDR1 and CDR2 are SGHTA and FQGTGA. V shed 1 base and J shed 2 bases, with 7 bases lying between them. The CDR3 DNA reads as TGTGCCAGCAGCTTAAGAGGGGACACAGATACGCAGTATTTT. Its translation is CASSLRGDTDTQYF.

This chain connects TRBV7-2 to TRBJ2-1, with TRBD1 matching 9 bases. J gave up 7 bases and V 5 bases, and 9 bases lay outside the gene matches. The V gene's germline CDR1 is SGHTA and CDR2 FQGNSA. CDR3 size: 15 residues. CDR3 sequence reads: CASSITGGAQNEQFF. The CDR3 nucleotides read TGTGCCAGCAGCATAACAGGGGGCGCGCAGAATGAGCAGTTCTTC.

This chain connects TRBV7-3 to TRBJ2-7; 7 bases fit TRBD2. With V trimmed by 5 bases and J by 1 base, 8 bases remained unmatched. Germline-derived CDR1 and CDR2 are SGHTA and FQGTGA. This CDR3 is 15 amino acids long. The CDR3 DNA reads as TGTGCCAGCAGCCCTCTGGGGGGAGGGTCCTACGAGCAGTACTTC. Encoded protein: CASSPLGGGSYEQYF.

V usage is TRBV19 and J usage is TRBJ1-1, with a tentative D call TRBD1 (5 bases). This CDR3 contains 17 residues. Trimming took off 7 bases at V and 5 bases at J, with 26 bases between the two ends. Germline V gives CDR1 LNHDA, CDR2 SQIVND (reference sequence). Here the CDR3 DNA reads TGTGCCAGTATCGACGGGCTTCGGTGGGGGGGAGGGACTGAAGCTTTCTTT. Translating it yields CASIDGLRWGGGTEAFF.

CDR3 in DNA: TGTGCCAGCAGTGAAGGACAGGGTACCTATGGCTACACCTTC. Its protein is CASSEGQGTYGYTF. The chain employs TRBV27 and TRBJ1-2, with 8 positions matching TRBD1. The trim removed 5 bases at V and 4 bases at J, leaving 6 bases unmatched. CDR1 and CDR2 from the germline V gene are MNHEY and SMNVEV (reference sequence). There are 14 residues in the CDR3.

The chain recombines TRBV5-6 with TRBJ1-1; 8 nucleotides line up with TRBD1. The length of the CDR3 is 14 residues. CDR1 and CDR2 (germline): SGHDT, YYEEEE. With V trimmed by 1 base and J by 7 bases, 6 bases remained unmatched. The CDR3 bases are TGTGCCAGCAGCTTGTTCGCAGGGGGCATTGAAGCTTTCTTT. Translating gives CASSLFAGGIEAFF.

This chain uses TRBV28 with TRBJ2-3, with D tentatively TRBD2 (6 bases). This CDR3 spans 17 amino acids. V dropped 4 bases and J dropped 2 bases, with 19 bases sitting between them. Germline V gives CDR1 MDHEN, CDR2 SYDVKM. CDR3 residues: CASSSMGGLSPTDTQYF. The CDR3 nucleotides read TGTGCCAGCAGTTCAATGGGAGGTCTTAGCCCCACAGATACGCAGTATTTT.

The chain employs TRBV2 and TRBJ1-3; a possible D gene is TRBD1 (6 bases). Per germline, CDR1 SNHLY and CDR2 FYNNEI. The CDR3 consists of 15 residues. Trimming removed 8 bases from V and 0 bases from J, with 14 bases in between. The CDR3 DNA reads TGTGCCAGCGGACAGCGCTTAAACTCTGGAAACACCATATATTTT. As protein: CASGQRLNSGNTIYF.

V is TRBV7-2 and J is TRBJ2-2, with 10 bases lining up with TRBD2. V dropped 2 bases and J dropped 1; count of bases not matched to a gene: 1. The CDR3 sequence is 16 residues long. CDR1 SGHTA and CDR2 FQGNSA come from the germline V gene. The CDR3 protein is CASSLRLAGNTGELFF. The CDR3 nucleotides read TGTGCCAGCAGCTTAAGACTAGCGGGGAACACCGGGGAGCTGTTTTTT.

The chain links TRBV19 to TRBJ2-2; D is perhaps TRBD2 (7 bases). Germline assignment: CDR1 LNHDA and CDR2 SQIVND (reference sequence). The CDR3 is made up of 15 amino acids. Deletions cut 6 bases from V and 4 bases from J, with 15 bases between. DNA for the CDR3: TGTGCCAGTAGGGCTTGGGGGGGCTCCACCGGGGAGCTGTTTTTT. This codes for CASRAWGGSTGELFF.